These 26 T cell receptor beta chains were all obtained from the same sample, sequenced in a study of T cells in Graves' hyperthyroidism and ophthalmopathy. Researchers amplified the TCR beta CDR3 regions from RNA transcripts. An initial round of RT-PCR targeting the TCR CDR3 relied on the HTBI primer set. One entry per CDR3 protein results from TCRdb running MiXCR on the multiplex PCR reads. Here the sample spans 250,000 to 350,000 distinct CDR3 sequences, approximately 15% being singletons. Sequencing used blood. These receptors were obtained from a man aged 25-45 years with Graves' hyperthyroidism.

A single count supports this clonotype. The J gene is TRBJ2-7, the V gene TRBV29-1, with D unresolved. V lost 4 bases and J lost 3, with 13 bases in between. From germline, CDR1 is SQVTM and CDR2 ANQGSEA. This CDR3 has 13 amino acids. CDR3 residues: CSVVSTASYEQYF. In nucleotides, the CDR3 is TGCAGCGTTGTATCGACGGCCAGCTACGAGCAGTACTTC.

This clonotype was detected ten times or more. The V and J genes are TRBV27 and TRBJ2-5; D call uncertain. The germline gives CDR1 MNHEY, CDR2 SMNVEV (reference sequence). V was pared by 6 bases and J by 4 bases, with 21 bases between. There are 16 residues in the CDR3. The CDR3 sequence is CASRMFGYLQGETQYF. In DNA form, the CDR3 reads TGTGCCAGCAGGATGTTCGGATATCTCCAAGGAGAGACCCAGTACTTC.

The table lists this clonotype with a few counts. The rearrangement joins TRBV19 to TRBJ1-2; TRBD1 might be the D (5 bases). Germline lookup yields CDR1 LNHDA and CDR2 SQIVND (reference sequence). The CDR3 sequence is 12 residues long. The V and J ends lost 10 bases and 4 bases respectively, with 13 bases between them. The DNA of the CDR3 is TGTGCCAAGCACAGGAGACCCTATGGCTACACCTTC. Protein product: CAKHRRPYGYTF.

There are many counts of this clonotype. The rearrangement uses TRBV28 and TRBJ2-7; 8 bases are shared with TRBD1. V trimming: 3 bases; J trimming: 7 bases; junction bases outside the gene matches: 11. Germline V lookup: CDR1 MDHEN, CDR2 SYDVKM. The length of the CDR3 is 15 residues. Here the CDR3 DNA reads TGTGCCAGCAGTTTCGTCGGGACAGGTAAAGGGGAGCAGTACTTC. Translated: CASSFVGTGKGEQYF.

With respect to this clonotype: A much more abundant neighbour one base away suggests this may be a read error. CDR3 residues: CAISVGVAGDPRPYNEQFF. CDR3 in DNA: TGTGCCATCAGTGTGGGTGTAGCGGGAGACCCACGGCCCTACAATGAGCAGTTCTTC. The chain couples TRBV10-3 to TRBJ2-1, with 9 bases identical to TRBD2. CDR1 and CDR2 from the germline V gene are ENHRY and SYGVKD. The CDR3 covers 19 residues. V was pared by 4 bases and J by 2 bases, with 15 bases of the junction left unmatched.

This clonotype was detected a few times. V and J are TRBV5-8 and TRBJ1-1; D is ambiguous. V was shortened by 3 bases and J by 0 bases, with 6 bases between the two germline ends. This CDR3 comprises 13 residues. Germline loops: CDR1 SGHTS, CDR2 YDEGEE. For the CDR3, the DNA is TGTGCCAGCAGCTACACTATGAACACTGAAGCTTTCTTT. Its protein is CASSYTMNTEAFF.

The chain carries TRBV20-1 and TRBJ2-6; D gene uncertain. The V gene's germline CDR1 is DFQATT and CDR2 SNEGSKA (reference sequence). V was pared by 4 bases and J by 2 bases, with 15 bases between. This CDR3 spans 16 amino acids. As DNA, the CDR3 is TGCAGTGCTACCCCCGTTTGCCCGCCTGGGGCCAACGTCCTGACTTTC. Translated, it gives CSATPVCPPGANVLTF.

This clonotype was detected only a few times. This chain links TRBV12-3 or TRBV12-4 with TRBJ2-2; D remains unclear. V was clipped by 6 bases and J by 6 bases, with 11 bases between them. The CDR3 is 13 residues long. The CDR3 nucleotides are TGTGCCAGCAGCCATTTTAGGGCCGGGGAGCTGTTTTTT. Translated, it gives CASSHFRAGELFF.

V usage is TRBV7-9 and J usage is TRBJ2-1, with D tentatively TRBD1 or TRBD2 (5 bases each). This CDR3 comprises 15 residues. Per germline, CDR1 SEHNR and CDR2 FQNEAQ (reference sequence). V lost 1 base to trimming and J lost 4 bases, with 11 bases between them. In nucleotides, the CDR3 is TGTGCCAGCAGCTTAGTACGGGGCCAGTACAATGAGCAGTTCTTC. This codes for CASSLVRGQYNEQFF.

This clonotype has a count of ten or more. The V gene is TRBV5-6, the J gene TRBJ1-1; 10 nucleotides agree with TRBD1. V shed 1 base, J shed 6 bases, and the junction held 6 bases outside the gene matches. This CDR3 comprises 15 residues. The germline V gene encodes CDR1 SGHDT and CDR2 YYEEEE. The CDR3: CASSLLGQGRAEAFF. The CDR3 region has the DNA TGTGCCAGCAGCTTGTTGGGACAGGGGAGGGCTGAAGCTTTCTTT.

The chain carries TRBV10-3 and TRBJ2-5; D is unresolved. Trimming took off 0 bases at V and 5 bases at J, with 7 bases between the two ends. This CDR3 spans 13 amino acids. Germline values: CDR1 ENHRY, CDR2 SYGVKD. CDR3 region: CAISESNRETQYF. The DNA of the CDR3 is TGTGCCATCAGTGAGTCAAACCGCGAGACCCAGTACTTC.

This clonotype showed up many times. V usage is TRBV3-1 and J usage is TRBJ2-1; 7 nucleotides align to TRBD2. CDR1 is LGHDT, CDR2 YNNKEL, per germline (reference sequence). This CDR3 is built from 16 residues. The V and J ends lost 3 bases and 7 bases, in that order; junction bases with no gene match: 12. The CDR3 nucleotides are TGTGCCAGCAGCCATTTGGGGGGGAAGAAGGGAAATGAGCAGTTCTTC. Its protein is CASSHLGGKKGNEQFF.

The rearrangement links TRBV28 to TRBJ2-7, with D unresolved. Germline loops: CDR1 MDHEN, CDR2 SYDVKM. Trimming took 6 bases from V and 2 from J, leaving 14 bases between them. The CDR3 runs to 14 residues. The CDR3 nucleotides are TGTGCCAGCAGCTTGGGTGGGCGGCCCTACGAGCAGTACTTC. Amino acids: CASSLGGRPYEQYF.

This sequence joins TRBV6-1 and TRBJ1-5; D unclear. Germline-derived CDR1 and CDR2 are MNHNS and SASEGT. V was pared by 8 bases and J by 0 bases, with 8 bases between. The CDR3 covers 13 residues. The DNA of the CDR3 is TGTGCCAGCGCCGTACATAGCAATCAGCCCCAGCATTTT. This translates into CASAVHSNQPQHF.

The chain couples TRBV7-2 to TRBJ1-1, with TRBD1 matching over 10 bases. This CDR3 region has 16 residues. Germline lookup yields CDR1 SGHTA and CDR2 FQGNSA. The V segment lost 4 bases and the J segment 3 bases; nucleotides outside the gene matches: 8. The DNA for the CDR3 is TGTGCCAGCAGCTGGGGGACAGGGGCCAGGGACACTGAAGCTTTCTTT. This sequence encodes CASSWGTGARDTEAFF.

This clonotype was detected ten times or more. The chain links TRBV7-2 to TRBJ2-2; tentatively, D is TRBD2 (6 bases). V was cut by 6 bases and J by 4 bases, with 18 bases left in between. Per germline, CDR1 SGHTA and CDR2 FQGNSA. CDR3 length: 16 amino acids. CDR3 residues: CASRLARVSLTGELFF. The CDR3 DNA reads TGTGCCAGCAGACTAGCTCGGGTCTCTCTCACCGGGGAGCTGTTTTTT. Combining the CDR3 with reference TRBV7-2 and TRBJ2-2 gives the whole variable domain GAGVSQSPSNKVTEKGKDVELRCDPISGHTALYWYRQSLGQGLEFLIYFQGNSAPDKSGLPSDRFSAERTGGSVSTLTIQRTQQEDSAVYLCASRLARVSLTGELFFGEGSRLTVL.

This clonotype was seen ten or more times. V is TRBV24-1 and J is TRBJ1-1; maybe TRBD1 (5 bases). V was clipped by 9 bases and J by 9 bases, with 16 bases between them. This CDR3 comprises 12 residues. From germline, CDR1 is KGHDR and CDR2 SFDVKD. DNA for the CDR3: TGTGCCACCTGGAGACGGTGGGACCAAGCTTTCTTT. Translated: CATWRRWDQAFF.

This clonotype was recorded many times. The chain is built from TRBV2 and TRBJ2-7; 12 bases align to TRBD2. J was trimmed by 2 bases and V by 6 bases; bases with no gene match: 8. Germline V gene sequence: CDR1 SNHLY, CDR2 FYNNEI. The CDR3 has 16 amino acids. CDR3 sequence: CASRKRLAGETYEQYF. The CDR3 DNA reads TGTGCCAGCAGGAAAAGACTAGCGGGGGAAACCTACGAGCAGTACTTC.

This clonotype was observed at least ten times. This chain joins TRBV3-1 and TRBJ2-7; D is possibly TRBD1 (6 bases). V lost 1 base to trimming and J lost 2 bases, with 15 bases between them. This CDR3 contains 16 residues. Germline CDR1 LGHDT, CDR2 YNNKEL (reference sequence). The CDR3, as DNA: TGTGCCAGCAGCCAAGCCCCGACAGGATGGCCCTACGAGCAGTACTTC. Translation gives CASSQAPTGWPYEQYF.

This clonotype appeared many times. The chain joins TRBV18 to TRBJ2-3; D may be TRBD1 (6 bases). CDR3 length equals 15 residues. The germline V and J ends were trimmed by 2 bases and 2 bases, with 11 bases remaining between them. The germline gives CDR1 KGHSH, CDR2 LQKENI. CDR3 protein: CASSPTGQFTDTQYF. The CDR3 nucleotides are TGTGCCAGCTCACCAACAGGACAGTTCACAGATACGCAGTATTTT.

This clonotype was seen at least ten times. The V gene is TRBV12-5, the J gene TRBJ2-3, with D perhaps assigned TRBD1 or TRBD2 (5 bases each). Trimming shortened V by 3 bases and J by 0 bases, and 10 bases separated the two germline ends. The CDR3 runs to 15 residues. The germline V gene has CDR1 LGHNT and CDR2 FRNRAP. This CDR3 is CASGFAGASTDTQYF. The CDR3 DNA follows: TGTGCTAGTGGTTTTGCCGGGGCTAGCACAGATACGCAGTATTTT.

This clonotype was recorded at least ten times. The V call is TRBV2, the J call TRBJ1-6; D remains unclear. The CDR3 extends over 11 amino acids. In germline, CDR1 is SNHLY, CDR2 FYNNEI. Trimming pared 2 bases from V and 14 bases from J, leaving 7 bases between. The CDR3 sequence is CASSEWSALHF. CDR3 in DNA: TGTGCCAGCAGTGAATGGTCGGCCCTCCACTTT.

In its sample, this clonotype was seen many times. This chain joins TRBV28 and TRBJ1-2; D perhaps matches TRBD1 (5 bases). The V and J ends lost 6 bases and 8 bases respectively, with 25 bases between them. CDR3 length: 16 amino acids. Germline lookup yields CDR1 MDHEN and CDR2 SYDVKM. Here the CDR3 reads CASSDLNRHPYGGYTF. The CDR3 bases are TGTGCCAGCAGCGACTTAAACAGGCACCCTTATGGAGGCTACACCTTC.

This clonotype came up many times. This rearrangement joins TRBV18 to TRBJ1-5; no clear D. There are 13 residues in the CDR3. Germline assignment: CDR1 KGHSH and CDR2 LQKENI. Trimming took off 2 bases at V and 8 bases at J, with 10 bases between the two ends. The CDR3 is CASSPGGLEPQHF. The CDR3 DNA is TGTGCCAGCTCACCAGGAGGGTTAGAGCCCCAGCATTTT.

There are many counts of this clonotype. V is TRBV20-1 and J is TRBJ2-3; 16 bases fit TRBD2. The germline gives CDR1 DFQATT, CDR2 SNEGSKA (reference sequence). After removal of 3 bases from V and 5 bases from J, the junction contained 5 bases not matched to a gene. The length of the CDR3 is 16 residues. The CDR3 nucleotides read TGCAGTGCTAGCGGGACTAGCGGGAGGGCCCAAGATACGCAGTATTTT. Its protein is CSASGTSGRAQDTQYF.

Many counts were recorded for this clonotype. The chain couples TRBV12-3 or TRBV12-4 to TRBJ2-5, with unresolved D. V lost 3 bases and J 1 base, leaving 9 bases between the germline ends. The CDR3 has 14 amino acids. CDR3 nucleotides: TGTGCCAGCAGTTTCGGGTCGTCCCAAGAGACCCAGTACTTC. Its protein product is CASSFGSSQETQYF.